Listed below are T cell receptor beta chains from one sample, sequenced in a study of cytomegalovirus exposure and HLA in healthy donors. Profiling relied on immunoSEQ multiplex PCR, and the TCRdb table lists in-frame clones only, not all of them. Of 250,000 to 350,000 clones in the sample, approximately 90% were seen once. The sequencing sample was made of PBMCs. The receptors here all came from a man aged 40-50 years in good health and CMV-seropositive. The CDR3 runs from the conserved cysteine through the conserved F or W. A D gene is named only where the DNA matches it firmly.

TRBJ1-1 | TRBD1 | TRBV19 | CASNDKQGAAFF | TGTGCCAGTAATGATAAACAGGGGGCCGCTTTCTTT
TRBJ2-5 | TRBD2 | TRBV19 | CASSPRGSGRRSETQYF | TGTGCCAGTAGCCCCAGGGGTAGCGGGAGAAGGTCGGAGACCCAGTACTTC
TRBJ1-2 | TRBD1 | TRBV4-1 | CASSLSRGLDGYTF | TGCGCCAGCAGCCTATCCAGGGGGCTGGATGGCTACACCTTC
TRBJ2-7 | TRBD1 | TRBV19 | CASTRDRGLSEQYF | TGTGCCAGTACCAGAGACAGGGGGCTATCCGAGCAGTACTTC
TRBJ2-7 | TRBD2 | TRBV27 | CASSLWPSGDSYEQYF | TGTGCCAGCAGTTTATGGCCTAGCGGGGACTCCTACGAGCAGTACTTC
TRBJ1-1 | NA | TRBV6-6 | CASRGGETEAFF | TGTGCCAGCAGGGGGGGGGAGACTGAAGCTTTCTTT
TRBJ2-2 | TRBD1 | TRBV25-1 | CASSEWDRGRGELFF | TGTGCCAGCAGTGAATGGGACAGGGGTCGCGGGGAGCTGTTTTTT
TRBJ1-2 | TRBD1 | TRBV5-4 | CASSSLGQGAYYGYTF | TGTGCCAGCAGCAGCCTCGGACAGGGGGCATACTATGGCTACACCTTC
TRBJ2-1 | TRBD2 | TRBV11-2 | CASSFLAGYDEQFF | TGTGCCAGCAGCTTTCTAGCGGGATACGATGAGCAGTTCTTC
TRBJ2-5 | NA | TRBV13 | CASSLGRGEETQYF | TGTGCCAGCAGCCTCGGACGGGGAGAAGAGACCCAGTACTTC